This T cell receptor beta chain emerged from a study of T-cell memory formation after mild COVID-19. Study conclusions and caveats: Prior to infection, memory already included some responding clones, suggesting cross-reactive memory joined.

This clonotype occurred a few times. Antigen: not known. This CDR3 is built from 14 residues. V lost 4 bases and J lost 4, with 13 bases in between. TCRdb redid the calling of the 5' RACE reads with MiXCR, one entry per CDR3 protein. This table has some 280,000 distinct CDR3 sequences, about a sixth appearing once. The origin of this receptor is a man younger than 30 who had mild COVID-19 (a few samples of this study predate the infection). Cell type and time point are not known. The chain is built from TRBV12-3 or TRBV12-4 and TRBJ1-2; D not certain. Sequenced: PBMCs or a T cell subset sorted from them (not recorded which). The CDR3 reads CASSSPALSYGYTF. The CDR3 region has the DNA TGTGCCAGCAGTTCGCCAGCCCTGAGCTATGGCTACACCTTC.